Sequencing of this T cell receptor beta chain was carried out in a study of cytomegalovirus exposure and HLA in healthy donors. Germline values: CDR1 SQVTM, CDR2 ANQGSEA. The CDR3 totals 13 residues. The V and J ends lost 6 bases and 2 bases respectively, with 13 bases between them. PCR employed 60 Vbeta and 13 Jbeta primers. Method: immunoSEQ multiplex PCR; TCRdb's copy keeps in-frame clones and lacks some. The sample carries more than 85,000 clones, under 80% recorded once. Material for sequencing was PBMCs. The V call is TRBV29-1, the J call TRBJ1-1; D unresolved. This receptor was obtained from a woman between 50 and 59 years old in good health and CMV-seropositive. The CDR3, as DNA: TGCAGCGTCGGAAAAAGCGGAAACACTGAAGCTTTCTTT. Translating gives CSVGKSGNTEAFF. The variable domain in full, completed from reference TRBV29-1 and TRBJ1-1, reads SAVISQKPSRDICQRGTSLTIQCQVDSQVTMMFWYRQQPGQSLTLIATANQGSEATYESGFVIDKFPISRPNLTFSTLTVSNMSPEDSSIYLCSVGKSGNTEAFFGQGTRLTVV.